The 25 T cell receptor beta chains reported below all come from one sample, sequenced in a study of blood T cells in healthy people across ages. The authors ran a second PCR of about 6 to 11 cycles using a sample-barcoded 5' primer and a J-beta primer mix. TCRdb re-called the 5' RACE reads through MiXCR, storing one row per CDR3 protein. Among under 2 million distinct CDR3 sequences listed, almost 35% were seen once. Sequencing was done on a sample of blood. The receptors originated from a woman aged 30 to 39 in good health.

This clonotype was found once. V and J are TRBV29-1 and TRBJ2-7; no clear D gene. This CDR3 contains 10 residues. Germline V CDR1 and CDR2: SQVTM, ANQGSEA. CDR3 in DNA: TGCAGTGTCAGCAACAATGAGCAGTACTTC. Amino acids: CSVSNNEQYF.

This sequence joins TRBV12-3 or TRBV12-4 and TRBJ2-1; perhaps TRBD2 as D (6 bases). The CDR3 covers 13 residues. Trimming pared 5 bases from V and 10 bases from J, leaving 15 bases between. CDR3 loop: CASSTTGLPEQFF. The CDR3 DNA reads TGTGCCAGCAGTACTACGGGACTCCCGGAGCAGTTCTTC.

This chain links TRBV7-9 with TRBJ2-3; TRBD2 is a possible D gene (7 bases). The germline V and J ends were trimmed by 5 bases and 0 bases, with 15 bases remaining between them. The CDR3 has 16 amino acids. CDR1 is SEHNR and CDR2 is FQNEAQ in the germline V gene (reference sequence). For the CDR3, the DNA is TGTGCCAGCAGCCCCAGGGGAGGGACCAGCACAGATACGCAGTATTTT. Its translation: CASSPRGGTSTDTQYF. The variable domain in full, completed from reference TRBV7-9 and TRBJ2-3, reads DTGVSQNPRHKITKRGQNVTFRCDPISEHNRLYWYRQTLGQGPEFLTYFQNEAQLEKSRLLSDRFSAERPKGSFSTLEIQRTEQGDSAMYLCASSPRGGTSTDTQYFGPGTRLTVL.

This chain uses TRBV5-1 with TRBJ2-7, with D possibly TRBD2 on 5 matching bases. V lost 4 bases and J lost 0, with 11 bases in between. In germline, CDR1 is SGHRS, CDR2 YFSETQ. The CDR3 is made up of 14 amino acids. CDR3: CASSNGRGSYEQYF. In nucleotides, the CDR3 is TGCGCCAGCAGCAACGGACGGGGCTCCTACGAGCAGTACTTC.

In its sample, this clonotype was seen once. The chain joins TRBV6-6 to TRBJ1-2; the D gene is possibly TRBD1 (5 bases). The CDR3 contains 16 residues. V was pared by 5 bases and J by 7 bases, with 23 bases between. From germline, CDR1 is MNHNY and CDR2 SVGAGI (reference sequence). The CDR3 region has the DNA TGTGCCAGCAGTCCCCACCCCCGATTTAGGGACGGTGGCTACACCTTC. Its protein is CASSPHPRFRDGGYTF.

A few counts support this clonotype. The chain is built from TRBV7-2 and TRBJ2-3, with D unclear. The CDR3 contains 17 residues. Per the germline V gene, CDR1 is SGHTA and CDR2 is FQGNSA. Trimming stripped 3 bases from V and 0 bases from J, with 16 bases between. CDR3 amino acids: CASSFKVSPSSTDTQYF. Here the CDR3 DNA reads TGTGCCAGCAGCTTCAAGGTTAGCCCCTCTAGCACAGATACGCAGTATTTT. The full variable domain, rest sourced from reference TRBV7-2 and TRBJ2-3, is GAGVSQSPSNKVTEKGKDVELRCDPISGHTALYWYRQSLGQGLEFLIYFQGNSAPDKSGLPSDRFSAERTGGSVSTLTIQRTQQEDSAVYLCASSFKVSPSSTDTQYFGPGTRLTVL.

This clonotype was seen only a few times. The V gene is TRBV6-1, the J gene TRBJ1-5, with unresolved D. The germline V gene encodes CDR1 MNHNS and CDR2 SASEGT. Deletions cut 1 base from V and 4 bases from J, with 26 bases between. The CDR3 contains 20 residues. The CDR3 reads CASSEERLAGAPNFNQPQHF. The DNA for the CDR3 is TGTGCCAGCAGTGAAGAAAGGTTGGCGGGAGCGCCCAACTTTAATCAGCCCCAGCATTTT.

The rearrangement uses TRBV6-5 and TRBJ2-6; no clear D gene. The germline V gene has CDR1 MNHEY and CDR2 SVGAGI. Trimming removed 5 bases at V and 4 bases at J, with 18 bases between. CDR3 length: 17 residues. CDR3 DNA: TGTGCCAGCAGTCACCGGGTCCTTGGGGTCGGGGCCAACGTCCTGACTTTC. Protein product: CASSHRVLGVGANVLTF.

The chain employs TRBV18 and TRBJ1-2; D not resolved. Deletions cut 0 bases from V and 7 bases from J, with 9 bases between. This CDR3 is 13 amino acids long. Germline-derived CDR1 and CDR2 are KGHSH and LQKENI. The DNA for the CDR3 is TGTGCCAGCTCACCACCGCCACAGTTTGGCTACACCTTC. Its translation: CASSPPPQFGYTF.

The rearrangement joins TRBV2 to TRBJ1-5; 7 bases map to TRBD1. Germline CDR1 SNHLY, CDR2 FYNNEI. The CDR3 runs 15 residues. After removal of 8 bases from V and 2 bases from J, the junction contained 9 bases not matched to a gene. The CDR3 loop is CASLRGGEGNQPQHF. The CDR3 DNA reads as TGTGCCAGCCTCAGGGGGGGCGAGGGCAATCAGCCCCAGCATTTT.

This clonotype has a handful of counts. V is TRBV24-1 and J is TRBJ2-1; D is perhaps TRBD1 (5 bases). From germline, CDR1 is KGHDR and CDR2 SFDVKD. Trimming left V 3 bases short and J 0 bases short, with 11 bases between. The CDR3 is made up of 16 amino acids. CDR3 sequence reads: CATSDNRGFSYNEQFF. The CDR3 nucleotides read TGTGCCACCAGTGATAATAGGGGCTTCTCCTACAATGAGCAGTTCTTC.

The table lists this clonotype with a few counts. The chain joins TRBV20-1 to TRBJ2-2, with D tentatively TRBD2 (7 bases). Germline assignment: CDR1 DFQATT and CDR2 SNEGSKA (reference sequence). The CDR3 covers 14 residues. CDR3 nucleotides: TGCAGCCGGGGAGGGACATTAAACACCGGGGAGCTGTTTTTT. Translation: CSRGGTLNTGELFF.

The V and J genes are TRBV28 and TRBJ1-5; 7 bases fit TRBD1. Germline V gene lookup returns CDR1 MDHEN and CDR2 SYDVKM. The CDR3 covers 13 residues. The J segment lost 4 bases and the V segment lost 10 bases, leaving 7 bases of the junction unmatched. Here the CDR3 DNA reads TGTGCCACGCCAGGGGGTCCTAATCAGCCCCAGCATTTT. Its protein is CATPGGPNQPQHF. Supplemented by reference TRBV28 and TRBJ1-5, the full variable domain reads DVKVTQSSRYLVKRTGEKVFLECVQDMDHENMFWYRQDPGLGLRLIYFSYDVKMKEKGDIPEGYSVSREKKERFSLILESASTNQTSMYLCATPGGPNQPQHFGDGTRLSIL.

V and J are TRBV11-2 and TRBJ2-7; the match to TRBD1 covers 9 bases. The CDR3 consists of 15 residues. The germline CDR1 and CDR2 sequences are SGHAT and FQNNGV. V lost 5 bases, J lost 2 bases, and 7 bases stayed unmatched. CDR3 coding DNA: TGTGCCAGCAGCCAGACCGGGACAGGGCCCTACGAGCAGTACTTC. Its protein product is CASSQTGTGPYEQYF.

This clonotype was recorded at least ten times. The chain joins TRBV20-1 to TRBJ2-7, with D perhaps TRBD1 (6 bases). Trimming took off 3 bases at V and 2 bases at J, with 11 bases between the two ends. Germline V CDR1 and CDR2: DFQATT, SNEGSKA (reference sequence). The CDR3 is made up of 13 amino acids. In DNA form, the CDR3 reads TGCAGTGCTAGCCCAGGGGTCCCCTACGAGCAGTACTTC. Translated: CSASPGVPYEQYF.

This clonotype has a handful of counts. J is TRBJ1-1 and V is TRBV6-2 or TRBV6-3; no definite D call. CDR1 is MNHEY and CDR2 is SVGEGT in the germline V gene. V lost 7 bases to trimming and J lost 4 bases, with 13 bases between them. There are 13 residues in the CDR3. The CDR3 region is CASIIGRGTEAFF. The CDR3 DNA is TGTGCCAGCATAATAGGGCGTGGCACTGAAGCTTTCTTT.

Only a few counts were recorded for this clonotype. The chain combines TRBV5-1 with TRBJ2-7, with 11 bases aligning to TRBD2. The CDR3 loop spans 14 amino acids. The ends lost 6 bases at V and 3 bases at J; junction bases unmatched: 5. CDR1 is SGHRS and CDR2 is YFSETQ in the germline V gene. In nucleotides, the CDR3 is TGCGCCAGCACCTTTCTAGCGGGGGGCTACGAGCAGTACTTC. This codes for CASTFLAGGYEQYF.

The CDR3 DNA sequence: TGCAGTGCTATAAGGACTTCCCAAGAGACCCAGTACTTC. Encoded protein: CSAIRTSQETQYF. The rearrangement uses TRBV20-1 and TRBJ2-5; tentatively, D is TRBD2 (5 bases). The CDR3 sequence is 13 residues long. Germline assignment: CDR1 DFQATT and CDR2 SNEGSKA (reference sequence). Trimming left V 4 bases short and J 1 base short, with 10 bases between.

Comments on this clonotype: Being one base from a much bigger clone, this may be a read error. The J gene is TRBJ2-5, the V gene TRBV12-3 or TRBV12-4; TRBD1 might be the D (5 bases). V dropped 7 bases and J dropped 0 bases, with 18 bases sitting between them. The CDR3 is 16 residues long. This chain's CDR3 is CASNLNTGPNQETQYF. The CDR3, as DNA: TGTGCCAGCAATTTGAACACAGGTCCTAACCAAGAGACCCAGTACTTC.

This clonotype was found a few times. The CDR3 sequence is CASKEGALADTQYF. As DNA, the CDR3 is TGCGCCAGCAAAGAAGGGGCCCTGGCAGATACGCAGTATTTT. The chain links TRBV5-1 to TRBJ2-3, with D tentatively TRBD1 (5 bases). Trimming pared 6 bases from V and 4 bases from J, leaving 15 bases between. The CDR3 is 14 residues long. Germline V lookup: CDR1 SGHRS, CDR2 YFSETQ.

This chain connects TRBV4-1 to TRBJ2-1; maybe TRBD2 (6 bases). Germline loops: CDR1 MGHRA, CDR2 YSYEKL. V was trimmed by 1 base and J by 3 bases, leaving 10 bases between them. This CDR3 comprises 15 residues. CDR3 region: CASSQVAGHYNEQFF. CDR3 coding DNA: TGCGCCAGCAGCCAAGTTGCGGGGCACTACAATGAGCAGTTCTTC.

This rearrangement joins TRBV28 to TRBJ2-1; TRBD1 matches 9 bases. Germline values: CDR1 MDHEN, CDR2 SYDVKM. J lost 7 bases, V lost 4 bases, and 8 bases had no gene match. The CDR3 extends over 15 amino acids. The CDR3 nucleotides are TGTGCCAGCAGTTCTGGGACAGGGAAGACAAATGAGCAGTTCTTC. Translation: CASSSGTGKTNEQFF.

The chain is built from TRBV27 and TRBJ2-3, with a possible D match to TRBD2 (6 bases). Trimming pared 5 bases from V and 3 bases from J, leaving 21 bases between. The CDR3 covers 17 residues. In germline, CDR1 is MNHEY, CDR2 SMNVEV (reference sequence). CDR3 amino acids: CASSPRRVEGLTDTQYF. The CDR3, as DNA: TGTGCCAGCAGTCCCCGCAGGGTGGAGGGTTTGACAGATACGCAGTATTTT.

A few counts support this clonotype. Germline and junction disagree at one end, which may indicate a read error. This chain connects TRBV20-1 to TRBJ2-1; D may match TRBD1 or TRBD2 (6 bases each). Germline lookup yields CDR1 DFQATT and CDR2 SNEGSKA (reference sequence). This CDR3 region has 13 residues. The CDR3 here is CNALGGRYNEQFF. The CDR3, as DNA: TGCAATGCTCTGGGGGGCCGATACAATGAGCAGTTCTTC.

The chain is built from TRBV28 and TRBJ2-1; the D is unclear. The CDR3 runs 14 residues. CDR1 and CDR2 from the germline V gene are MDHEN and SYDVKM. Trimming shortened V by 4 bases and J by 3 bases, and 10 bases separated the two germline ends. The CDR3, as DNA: TGTGCCAGCAGTTGGGTCTACGTCTACAATGAGCAGTTCTTC. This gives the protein CASSWVYVYNEQFF.